This record covers a single TCR beta chain. At one boundary the junction diverges from the germline segment, which might be a read error. This entry comes from a study of blood T cell repertoires in COVID-19. About the research overall: T cells, B-cell-depleted T cells, or PBMCs provided the cDNA or gDNA that served as material.

All enrollees were roughly 18 to 89 years old and from around 25 US areas. Each recovered donor of Cohort 3 presented with two negative PCRs, clearance, or symptom resolution. Study processing details: Reference gene primer amplification in the assay estimated nucleated cell counts. Profiling relied on immunoSEQ multiplex PCR, and the TCRdb table lists in-frame clones only, not all of them. The V and J calls and clone size are taken from that table; D and trimming were inferred from the DNA. The table shows more than 300,000 clones, with roughly four fifths occurring only once. The receptor was isolated from a woman aged 45 to 65 who had recovered from COVID-19. Specimen: PBMCs or T cells enriched from blood (not recorded which).

CDR3 amino acids: CASSLCQLGGQPQHF. The CDR3 nucleotides read TGTGCTAGCAGCTTATGTCAGTTAGGGGGTCAGCCCCAGCATTTT. The chain has TRBV7-7 and TRBJ1-5; TRBD1 might be the D (6 bases). The CDR3 loop spans 15 amino acids. Germline CDR1 and CDR2: SSHAT and FNYEAQ (reference sequence).